The clone carrying this T cell receptor beta chain was seen a single time. This specimen belongs to a study of cytomegalovirus exposure and HLA in healthy donors. In the study overall: When 350 to 500 donors were genotyped, over 80% of them were found to fall in the Caucasian-associated ancestry cluster.

Researchers ran the PCR with 60 Vbeta and 13 Jbeta primers. As originally analysed: The count from a later analysis was some 80 million unique TCR beta chains, around 11 million of them shared. TCRdb's copy holds only in-frame clones and misses some; the assay was immunoSEQ multiplex PCR. The D gene and trimming were derived from the DNA, and the V and J assignments and clone size from that table. Of about 210,000 clones detected, about four fifths appear once; the ten largest clones hold approximately 6.5%. V gave up 6 bases and J gave up 10 bases, with 16 bases separating them. Germline CDR1 SEHNR, CDR2 FQNEAQ (reference sequence). The CDR3 loop spans 13 amino acids.

The source material was PBMCs. The rearrangement joins TRBV7-9 to TRBJ2-1, with D tentatively TRBD1 (8 bases). The TCR sequence derives from a man aged 35 to 55 in good health and CMV-seropositive. The CDR3 loop is CASSSTGGGEQFF. The CDR3 DNA is TGTGCCAGCAGTTCTACAGGGGGGGGCGAGCAGTTCTTC.